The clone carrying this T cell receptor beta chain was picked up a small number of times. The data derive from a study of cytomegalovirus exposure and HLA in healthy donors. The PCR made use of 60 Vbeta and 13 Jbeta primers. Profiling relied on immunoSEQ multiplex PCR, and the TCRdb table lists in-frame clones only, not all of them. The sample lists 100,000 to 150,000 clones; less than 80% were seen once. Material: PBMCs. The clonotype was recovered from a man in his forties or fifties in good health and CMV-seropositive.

CDR3 nucleotides: TGTGCCAGCAGCTTGACTAGCGACGAGCAGTACTTC. This gives the protein CASSLTSDEQYF. This chain links TRBV11-2 with TRBJ2-7; 8 bases are shared with TRBD2. The CDR3 has 12 amino acids. The germline V gene encodes CDR1 SGHAT and CDR2 FQNNGV. Germline trimming cut 3 bases from V and 5 bases from J; bases unmatched to any gene: 0.